Here is one TCR beta chain with its context. The antigen is unknown. These data belong to a study of T cell responses to AZD1222 COVID-19 vaccine. General observations from the study: Of spike-specific TCRs, nearly half reportedly target regions left unmutated in variants.

Libraries were prepared by immunoSEQ multiplex PCR; TCRdb keeps only in-frame clonotypes and omits some of them. The sample has under 300,000 clones, over 85% seen once. There are 12 residues in the CDR3. Germline lookup yields CDR1 KGHSH and CDR2 LQKENI. V dropped 2 bases and J dropped 5 bases, with 3 bases sitting between them. The rearrangement joins TRBV18 to TRBJ1-4, with no clear D. The source material was peripheral blood, sampled on day 0 of AZD1222 vaccination. This receptor was taken from an adult in good health. CDR3 nucleotides: TGTGCCAGCTCACCAGAGAATGAAAAACTGTTTTTT. Residues: CASSPENEKLFF.